This T cell receptor (beta chain) came from a study of vaccination effects on CD4 cells after COVID-19. Profiling relied on immunoSEQ multiplex PCR, and the TCRdb table lists in-frame clones only, not all of them. The sample lists about 27,000 clones, about 83% occurring once. Antigen-specific CD4+ T cells were expanded (with viral peptide pools) by the ViraFEST assay ahead of sequencing. The culture ran for 9 to 11 days, and then CD4+ T cells were isolated. Subjects were given two BNT162b2 or mRNA-1273 vaccine doses. Each well held two million PBMC cultured with 7.5 to 10 ug/ml peptides and roughly 11 IU/ml IL-2. Each culture had half its medium swapped for IL-2 medium on days 3 and 7. V was trimmed by 0 bases and J by 2 bases, leaving 18 bases between them. The CDR3 is 18 residues long. Germline CDR1 is LGHNT and CDR2 is FRNRAP. Comments on this clone: Its antigen is unknown.

The source was CD4+ T cells from PBMCs cultured with HCoV-NL63 spike peptides, collected after COVID-19 vaccination. This sequence was found in a human donor who received a COVID-19 vaccine. Some clones in this sample may be carry-over from other donors' samples. The V and J genes are TRBV12-5 and TRBJ2-3; perhaps TRBD1 as D (6 bases). The CDR3 DNA reads as TGTGCTAGTGGTTTGGTACTCGACGGACAGATTACCACAGATACGCAGTATTTT. Protein: CASGLVLDGQITTDTQYF. Together with reference TRBV12-5 and TRBJ2-3, the CDR3 gives the full variable domain: DARVTQTPRHKVTEMGQEVTMRCQPILGHNTVFWYRQTMMQGLELLAYFRNRAPLDDSGMPKDRFSAEMPDATLATLKIQPSEPRDSAVYFCASGLVLDGQITTDTQYFGPGTRLTVL.